This T cell receptor beta chain is drawn from a study of T cells after somatic rescue of genetic block. Between the trimmed V and J ends, which lost 5 bases and 0 bases, there was a span of 13 bases. Germline V gene lookup returns CDR1 MNHEY and CDR2 SMNVEV (reference sequence). The length of the CDR3 is 15 residues. Clones were read by immunoSEQ multiplex PCR, and TCRdb kept only the in-frame ones, dropping some. This sample carries about 8,000 clones, around 75% of them seen once, and the ten largest clones take about 25%. This sequence originates from a boy aged 5-17 years. The rearrangement links TRBV27 to TRBJ1-1; D not resolved. Sequenced sample: peripheral blood mononuclear cells (PBMCs). CDR3 in DNA: TGTGCCAGCAGTCCGAACCCACAGATGAACACTGAAGCTTTCTTT. This sequence encodes CASSPNPQMNTEAFF.